Below, 8 T cell receptor beta chains from the same sample are listed, as sequenced in a study of blood T cell repertoires in COVID-19 (dated by TCRdb to the early 2020s). Libraries were made using the immunoSEQ multiplex PCR assay. In TCRdb, the immuneACCESS table is reduced to in-frame sequences with V and J assigned. These tables do not hold every clone; where another copy was compared, an unresolved V gene accounts for under half, and the others remain unexplained. This sample holds under 200,000 clones; 65% to 90% were observed only once. Clones ranked in the top ten supply over 1.5% of the sample. Specimen: peripheral blood. These receptors originate from a human donor in a cohort sampled during active COVID-19.

The chain is built from TRBV14 and TRBJ1-4; D gene unclear. Germline V gives CDR1 SGHDN, CDR2 FVKESK. The CDR3 sequence is 16 residues long. Trimming took 1 base from V and 6 from J, leaving 15 bases between them. This CDR3 is CASSQAPGGGDEKLFF. In DNA form, the CDR3 reads TGTGCCAGCAGCCAAGCCCCGGGAGGTGGGGATGAAAAACTGTTTTTT.

The chain carries TRBV6-5 and TRBJ2-3; D not resolved. Germline lookup yields CDR1 MNHEY and CDR2 SVGAGI. The CDR3 runs 13 residues. V lost 6 bases and J lost 4, with 11 bases in between. The CDR3 protein is CASSRVFSDTQYF. CDR3 nucleotides: TGTGCCAGCAGCCGTGTCTTTTCAGATACGCAGTATTTT.

The chain carries TRBV11-2 and TRBJ1-1; no clear D. With 5 bases removed from V and 1 base from J, the gap between germline ends came to 5 bases. In germline, CDR1 is SGHAT, CDR2 FQNNGV. This CDR3 is built from 12 residues. The CDR3 loop is CASSPGNTEAFF. In nucleotides, the CDR3 is TGTGCCAGCAGCCCAGGGAACACTGAAGCTTTCTTT.

This chain connects TRBV11-3 to TRBJ1-2, with a weak D call TRBD1 (6 bases). Germline values: CDR1 SGHNT, CDR2 YENEEA. The CDR3 covers 12 residues. V lost 5 bases and J lost 8, with 12 bases in between. The CDR3 reads CASSKGGEGYTF. CDR3 DNA sequence: TGTGCCAGCAGCAAAGGGGGAGAGGGCTACACCTTC.

This clone was observed a single time. Written as DNA, the CDR3 is TGTGCCAGCAGCCCGGACAGGTCCCGGGAGACCCAGTACTTC. The encoded protein is CASSPDRSRETQYF. The rearrangement uses TRBV7-9 and TRBJ2-5, with 7 bases lining up with TRBD1. With 5 bases clipped from V and 5 bases from J, the junction kept 8 bases outside the gene matches. Germline CDR1 and CDR2: SEHNR and FQNEAQ (reference sequence). The CDR3 spans 14 residues. Full variable domain (remainder filled in from reference TRBV7-9 and TRBJ2-5): DTGVSQNPRHKITKRGQNVTFRCDPISEHNRLYWYRQTLGQGPEFLTYFQNEAQLEKSRLLSDRFSAERPKGSFSTLEIQRTEQGDSAMYLCASSPDRSRETQYFGPGTRLLVL.

The chain employs TRBV4-3 and TRBJ2-1; 12 nucleotides agree with TRBD2. CDR3 size: 18 residues. The junction had 6 bases not matched to a gene; V was cut back by 0 bases and J by 3 bases. In germline, CDR1 is LGHNA, CDR2 YSLEER. CDR3 sequence: CASSQDSPSGRGYNEQFF. CDR3 nucleotides: TGCGCCAGCAGCCAAGATTCCCCTAGCGGGAGGGGCTACAATGAGCAGTTCTTC.

This clone was detected only a few times. The DNA of the CDR3 is TGTGCCAGCAGCTTAGCAGGGGGCAGCACCGGGGAGCTGTTTTTT. Its translation: CASSLAGGSTGELFF. The V gene is TRBV11-1, the J gene TRBJ2-2; TRBD1 matches at 7 bases. This CDR3 contains 15 residues. The germline CDR1 and CDR2 sequences are SGHAT and FQDESV (reference sequence). The V segment lost 0 bases and the J segment 4 bases; nucleotides outside the gene matches: 2. Variable domain in full (rest from reference TRBV11-1 and TRBJ2-2): EAEVAQSPRYKITEKSQAVAFWCDPISGHATLYWYRQILGQGPELLVQFQDESVVDDSQLPKDRFSAERLKGVDSTLKIQPAELGDSAMYLCASSLAGGSTGELFFGEGSRLTVL.

With regard to this clone: Compared with germline, one end of the junction differs, possibly owing to a read error. The chain couples TRBV7-7 to TRBJ2-2; 12 nucleotides agree with TRBD1. From germline, CDR1 is SSHAT and CDR2 FNYEAQ (reference sequence). This CDR3 is 18 amino acids long. The CDR3 sequence is CASSLAGTGGGNTGELFF. As DNA, the CDR3 is TGTGCTAGCAGCTTGGCCGGGACAGGGGGCGGGAACACCGGGGAGCTGTTTTTT.